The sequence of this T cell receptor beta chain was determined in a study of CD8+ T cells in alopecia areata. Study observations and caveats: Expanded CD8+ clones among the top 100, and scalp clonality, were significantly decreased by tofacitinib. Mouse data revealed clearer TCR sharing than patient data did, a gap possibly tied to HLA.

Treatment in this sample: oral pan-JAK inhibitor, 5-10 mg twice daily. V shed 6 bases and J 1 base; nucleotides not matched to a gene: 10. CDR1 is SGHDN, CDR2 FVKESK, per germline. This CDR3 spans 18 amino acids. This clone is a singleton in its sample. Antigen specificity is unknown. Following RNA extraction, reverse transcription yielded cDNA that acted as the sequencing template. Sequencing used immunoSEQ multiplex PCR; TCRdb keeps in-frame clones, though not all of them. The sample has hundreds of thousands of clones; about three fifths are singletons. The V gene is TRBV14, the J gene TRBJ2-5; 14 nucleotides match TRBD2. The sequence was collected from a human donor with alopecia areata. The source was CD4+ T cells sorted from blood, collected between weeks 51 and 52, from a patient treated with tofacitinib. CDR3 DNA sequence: TGTGCCAGCAGTCGTGGACTAGCGGGGGGCTTCCTCCAAGAGACCCAGTACTTC. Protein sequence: CASSRGLAGGFLQETQYF. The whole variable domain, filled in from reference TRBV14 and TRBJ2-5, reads EAGVTQFPSHSVIEKGQTVTLRCDPISGHDNLYWYRRVMGKEIKFLLHFVKESKQDESGMPNNRFLAERTGGTYSTLKVQPAELEDSGVYFCASSRGLAGGFLQETQYFGPGTRLLVL.